The T cell receptor beta chain under discussion was sequenced for a study of immune cell composition in non-small cell lung cancer. DNA was extracted from unsorted cell suspensions stored frozen. Study-wide results and limits: Squamous carcinomas (roughly 80%) more often had tumour-associated clones >0.5% than adenocarcinomas (around 33%). No significant correlation existed between pack-years smoked and tumour clonality.

V gave up 0 bases and J gave up 6 bases, with 15 bases separating them. Per germline, CDR1 SGHRS and CDR2 YFSETQ. This CDR3 is 15 amino acids long. With regard to this clone: Its antigen is still unknown.

Sequencing used immunoSEQ multiplex PCR; TCRdb keeps in-frame clones, though not all of them. The repertoire holds thousands of clones, around 80% seen once, with about 12% in the top ten. The sequenced material came from lung tumor tissue. The source of this sequence is a human donor with non-small cell lung cancer. This rearrangement joins TRBV5-1 to TRBJ1-2; weak D call: TRBD1 (5 bases). The CDR3 is CASSLGLQGEDGYTF. CDR3 nucleotides: TGCGCCAGCAGCTTGGGTCTTCAGGGAGAGGATGGCTACACCTTC.